The TCR beta chain described here comes from a study of shared clonotypes between healthy human individuals. Whole-study results and caveats: Large sequencing depth failed to make sorted-subset sequencing complete, rarefaction showed.

A word on this clone: Its antigen is not known.

CDR1 and CDR2 from the germline V gene are SGHDN and FVKESK. CDR3 length: 15 residues. Trimming cost V 3 bases and J 9 bases; bases outside gene matches: 9. Produced via immunoSEQ multiplex PCR; TCRdb's table is partial and in-frame only. The repertoire includes millions of clones, more than 80% of them detected once, and roughly 0.15% sits in the top ten. The source is a man younger than 30 in good health. Sequencing used naive CD4+ T cells sorted from blood. As for subset: CD45RA+ positively selected. This sequence joins TRBV14 and TRBJ2-1, with 9 nucleotides matching TRBD2. The CDR3 is CASSHPASGNGEQFF. The CDR3 bases are TGTGCCAGCAGCCATCCCGCTAGCGGGAATGGTGAGCAGTTCTTC.